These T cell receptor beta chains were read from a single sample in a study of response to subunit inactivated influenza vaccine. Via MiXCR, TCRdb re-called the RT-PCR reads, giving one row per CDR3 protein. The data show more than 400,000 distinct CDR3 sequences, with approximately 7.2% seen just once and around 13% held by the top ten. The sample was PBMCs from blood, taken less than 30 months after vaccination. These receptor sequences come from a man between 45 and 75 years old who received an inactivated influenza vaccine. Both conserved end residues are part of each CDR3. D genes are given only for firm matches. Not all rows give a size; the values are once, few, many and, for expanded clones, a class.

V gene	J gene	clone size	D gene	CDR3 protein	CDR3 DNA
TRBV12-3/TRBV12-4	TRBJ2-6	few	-	CASSLRGVGANVLTF	TGTGCCAGCAGTTTAAGGGGCGTGGGGGCCAACGTCCTGACTTTC
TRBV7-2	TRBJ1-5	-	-	CASSGMGGDQPQHF	TGTGCCAGCAGCGGAATGGGAGGGGATCAGCCCCAGCATTTT
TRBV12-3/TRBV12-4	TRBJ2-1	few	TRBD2	CASSFLLAGNEQFF	TGTGCCAGCAGTTTTTTACTAGCGGGGAATGAGCAGTTCTTC
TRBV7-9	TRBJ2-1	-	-	CASSAYAGPRNEQFF	TGTGCCAGCAGCGCTTACGCGGGGCCTCGAAATGAGCAGTTCTTC
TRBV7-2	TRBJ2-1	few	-	CASSLALLRSYNEQFF	TGTGCCAGCAGCTTAGCCCTACTACGCTCCTACAATGAGCAGTTCTTC
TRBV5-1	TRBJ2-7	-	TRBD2	CASSLVPSGNYEQYF	TGCGCCAGCAGCTTGGTCCCTAGCGGAAACTACGAGCAGTACTTC
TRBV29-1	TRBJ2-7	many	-	CSALDGYYEQYF	TGCAGCGCTTTGGACGGCTACTACGAGCAGTACTTC
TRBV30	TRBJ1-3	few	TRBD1	CAWRRQGIPGNTIYF	TGTGCCTGGAGACGACAGGGGATCCCCGGAAACACCATATATTTT
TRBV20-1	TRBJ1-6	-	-	CSARDRGSGTSSYNSPLHF	TGCAGTGCTAGAGATCGAGGATCTGGAACGAGCTCCTATAATTCACCCCTCCACTTT
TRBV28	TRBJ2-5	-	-	CASSLNKWETQYF	TGTGCCAGCAGTTTAAACAAATGGGAGACCCAGTACTTC
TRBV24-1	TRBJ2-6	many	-	CATSALSRSGANVLTF	TGTGCCACCAGTGCCCTAAGCCGCTCTGGGGCCAACGTCCTGACTTTC
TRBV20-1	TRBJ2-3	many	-	CSARFMLGGVDTQYF	TGCAGTGCTAGATTTATGCTGGGCGGGGTGGATACGCAGTATTTT
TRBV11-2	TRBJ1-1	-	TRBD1	CASSLETGGMAFF	TGTGCCAGCAGCTTAGAAACAGGGGGCATGGCTTTCTTT
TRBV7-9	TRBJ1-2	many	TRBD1	CASSLSGTASYGYTF	TGTGCCAGCAGCCTCTCCGGGACAGCGAGCTATGGCTACACCTTC
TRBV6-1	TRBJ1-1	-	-	CASTRGQSNTEAFF	TGTGCCAGCACCCGAGGGCAGTCGAACACTGAAGCTTTCTTT
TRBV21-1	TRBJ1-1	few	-	CASIKYMNTEAFF	TGTGCCAGCATCAAATACATGAACACTGAAGCTTTCTTT
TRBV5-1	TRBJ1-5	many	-	CASSPGVNNQPQHF	TGCGCCAGCAGCCCCGGAGTCAACAATCAGCCCCAGCATTTT
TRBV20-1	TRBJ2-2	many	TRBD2	CSAGTPGGGGGELFF	TGCAGTGCTGGGACCCCTGGGGGGGGTGGCGGGGAGCTGTTTTTT
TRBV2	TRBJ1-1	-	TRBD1	CASSEASVTGAAFF	TGTGCCAGCAGTGAAGCTTCCGTGACAGGGGCAGCTTTCTTT
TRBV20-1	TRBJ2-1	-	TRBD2	CSASSGTSRNNEQFF	TGCAGTGCTTCGTCCGGGACTAGCAGAAACAATGAGCAGTTCTTC
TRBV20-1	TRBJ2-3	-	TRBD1	CSAAISGQGADTQYF	TGCAGTGCTGCCATCAGCGGACAGGGGGCAGATACGCAGTATTTT
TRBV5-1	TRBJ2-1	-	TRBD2	CASSKDSGKTYNEQFF	TGCGCCAGCAGCAAGGATAGCGGGAAGACCTACAATGAGCAGTTCTTC
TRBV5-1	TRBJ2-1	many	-	CASSLNIGGLSSYNEQFF	TGCGCCAGCAGCTTGAATATTGGGGGGCTTAGCTCCTACAATGAGCAGTTCTTC
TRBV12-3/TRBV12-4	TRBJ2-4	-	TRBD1	CASSLGQGGLGNIQYF	TGTGCCAGCAGTCTGGGACAGGGAGGTTTGGGAAACATTCAGTACTTC
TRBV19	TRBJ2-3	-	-	CASRGLTDTQYF	TGTGCCAGTAGAGGTTTGACAGATACGCAGTATTTT
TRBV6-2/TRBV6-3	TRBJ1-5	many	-	CASSYEGAPKNQPQHF	TGTGCCAGCAGTTACGAGGGTGCGCCGAAAAATCAGCCCCAGCATTTT
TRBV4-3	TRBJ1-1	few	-	CASSQAAAYTEAFF	TGCGCCAGCAGCCAAGCCGCGGCGTACACTGAAGCTTTCTTT
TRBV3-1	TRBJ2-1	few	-	CASSRIVVPNEQFF	TGTGCCAGCAGCCGCATCGTTGTTCCTAATGAGCAGTTCTTC
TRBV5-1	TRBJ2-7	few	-	CASSLDTTLEQYF	TGCGCCAGCAGCTTGGACACTACCCTCGAGCAGTACTTC
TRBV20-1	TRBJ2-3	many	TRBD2	CSAREWAGVSTDTQYF	TGCAGTGCTAGAGAGTGGGCGGGGGTCAGCACAGATACGCAGTATTTT
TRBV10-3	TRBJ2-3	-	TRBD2	CAISEAERGGKDTQYF	TGTGCCATCAGTGAAGCGGAGCGGGGGGGCAAAGATACGCAGTATTTT
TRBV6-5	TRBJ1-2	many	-	CASSYSREANYGYTF	TGTGCCAGCAGTTACTCGCGGGAGGCGAACTATGGCTACACCTTC
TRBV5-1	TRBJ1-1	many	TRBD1	CASSLLQGADTEAFF	TGCGCCAGCAGCTTGTTACAGGGGGCGGACACTGAAGCTTTCTTT
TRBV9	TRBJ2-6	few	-	CASSSTAYGSGANVLTF	TGTGCCAGCAGCTCGACAGCATATGGCTCTGGGGCCAACGTCCTGACTTTC
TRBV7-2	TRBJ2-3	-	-	CASSSQRARTDTQYF	TGTGCCAGCAGCTCCCAGCGGGCCCGCACAGATACGCAGTATTTT
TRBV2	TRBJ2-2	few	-	CASSEGGASTGELFF	TGTGCCAGCAGTGAAGGAGGGGCCAGCACCGGGGAGCTGTTTTTT
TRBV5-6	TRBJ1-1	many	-	CASSIGTSNTEAFF	TGTGCCAGCAGCATCGGGACATCGAACACTGAAGCTTTCTTT
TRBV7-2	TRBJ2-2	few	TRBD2	CASSFRAGGLTTGELFF	TGTGCCAGCAGCTTCCGTGCGGGGGGCCTCACGACCGGGGAGCTGTTTTTT
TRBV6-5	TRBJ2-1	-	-	CASSSGQNSYNEQFF	TGTGCCAGCAGTTCCGGACAGAACTCCTACAATGAGCAGTTCTTC
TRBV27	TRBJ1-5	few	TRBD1	CASSQQGAGGGNQPQHF	TGTGCCAGCAGTCAACAGGGGGCAGGGGGGGGCAATCAGCCCCAGCATTTT
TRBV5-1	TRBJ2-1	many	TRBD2	CASSLASGSSSYNEQFF	TGCGCCAGCAGCTTGGCTAGCGGGAGTTCTTCTTACAATGAGCAGTTCTTC
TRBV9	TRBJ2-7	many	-	CASSVSPQYEQYF	TGTGCCAGCAGCGTATCCCCGCAGTACGAGCAGTACTTC
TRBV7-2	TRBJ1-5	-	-	CASSLAGSDHPQHF	TGTGCCAGCAGCTTAGCTGGGAGCGATCATCCCCAGCATTTT
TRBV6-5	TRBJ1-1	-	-	CASSYTITKRVDSTEAFF	TGTGCCAGCAGTTACACTATAACTAAGCGGGTAGATAGCACTGAAGCTTTCTTT
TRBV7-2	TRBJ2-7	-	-	CASSYNSGTEQYF	TGTGCCAGCAGCTATAACTCCGGGACGGAGCAGTACTTC
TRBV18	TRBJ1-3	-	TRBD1	CASSPTTDRGNTIYF	TGTGCCAGCTCACCAACGACCGACAGGGGTAACACCATATATTTT
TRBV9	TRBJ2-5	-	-	CASSVSATRLQETQYF	TGTGCCAGCAGCGTGTCAGCCACAAGGCTCCAAGAGACCCAGTACTTC
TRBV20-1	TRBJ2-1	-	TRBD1	CSASTTGGTEQFF	TGCAGTGCTAGTACTACAGGGGGCACTGAGCAGTTCTTC
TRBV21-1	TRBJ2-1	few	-	CASSRTRGRANEQFF	TGTGCCAGCAGCAGAACACGGGGTAGGGCGAATGAGCAGTTCTTC
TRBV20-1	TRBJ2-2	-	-	CSARPLPGELFF	TGCAGTGCTAGACCCTTGCCCGGGGAGCTGTTTTTT